This TCR beta chain is from a study of shared clonotypes between healthy human individuals. The count of this clone is one. The repertoire was sequenced with immunoSEQ multiplex PCR; TCRdb's copy has only in-frame clones and lacks some. The table has 2 million to 2.5 million clones, approximately 95% seen once. This receptor was obtained from a man aged 18 to 35 in good health. The sequenced sample consisted of naive CD4+ T cells sorted from blood. This sample's subset: CD45RA+ positively selected.

The CDR3 reads CASTIRGAGGEQFF. The DNA for the CDR3 is TGTGCCAGCACCATCCGGGGGGCTGGGGGTGAGCAGTTCTTC. The chain links TRBV6-5 to TRBJ2-1; D might be TRBD2 (7 bases). Germline loops: CDR1 MNHEY, CDR2 SVGAGI. The V gene lost 7 bases and the J gene lost 9 bases, with 19 bases spanning the gap. The CDR3 is 14 amino acids.